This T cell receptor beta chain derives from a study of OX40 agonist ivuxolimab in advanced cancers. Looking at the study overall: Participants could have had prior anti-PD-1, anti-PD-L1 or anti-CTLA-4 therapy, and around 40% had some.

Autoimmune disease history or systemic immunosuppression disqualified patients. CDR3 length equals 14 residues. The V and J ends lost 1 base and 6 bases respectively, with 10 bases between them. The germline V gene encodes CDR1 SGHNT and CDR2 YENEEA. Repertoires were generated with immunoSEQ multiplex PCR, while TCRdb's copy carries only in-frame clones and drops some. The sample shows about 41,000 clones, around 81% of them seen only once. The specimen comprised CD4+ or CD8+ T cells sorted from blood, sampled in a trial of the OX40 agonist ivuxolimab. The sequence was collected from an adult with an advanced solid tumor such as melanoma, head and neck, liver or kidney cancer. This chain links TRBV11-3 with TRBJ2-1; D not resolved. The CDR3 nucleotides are TGTGCCAGCAGCTTAGGAGACTTCTTCAATGAGCAGTTCTTC. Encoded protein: CASSLGDFFNEQFF.